The T cell receptor (beta chain) under discussion was sequenced for a study of PD-L1 blockade in urothelial cancer. The table came from immunoSEQ multiplex PCR; TCRdb's copy has only in-frame clones and leaves some out. The sample lists 30,000 to 40,000 clones, almost 85% seen once, with around 3.8% in the top ten. V was cut by 3 bases and J by 4 bases, with 10 bases left in between. The CDR3 sequence is 14 residues long. CDR1 is MNHEY and CDR2 is SMNVEV in the germline V gene (reference sequence). The chain joins TRBV27 to TRBJ2-1; the D gene is possibly TRBD1 (5 bases). The material was PBMCs, obtained around atezolizumab (anti-PD-L1) treatment. The clonotype originates from a man aged 65 to 79 with urothelial cancer. CDR3 sequence reads: CASSFAGPYNEQFF. CDR3 nucleotide sequence: TGTGCCAGCAGTTTTGCAGGGCCTTACAATGAGCAGTTCTTC.